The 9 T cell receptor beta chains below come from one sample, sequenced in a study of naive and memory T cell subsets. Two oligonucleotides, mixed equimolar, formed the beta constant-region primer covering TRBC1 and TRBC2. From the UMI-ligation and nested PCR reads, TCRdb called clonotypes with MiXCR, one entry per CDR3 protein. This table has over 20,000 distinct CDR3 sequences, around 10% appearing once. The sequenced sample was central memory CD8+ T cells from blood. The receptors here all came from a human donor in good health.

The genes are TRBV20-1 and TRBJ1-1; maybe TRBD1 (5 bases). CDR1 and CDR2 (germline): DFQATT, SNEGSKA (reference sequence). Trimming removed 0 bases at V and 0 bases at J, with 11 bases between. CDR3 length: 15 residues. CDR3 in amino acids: CSARDWRGMNTEAFF. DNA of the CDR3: TGCAGTGCTAGAGATTGGCGGGGGATGAACACTGAAGCTTTCTTT.

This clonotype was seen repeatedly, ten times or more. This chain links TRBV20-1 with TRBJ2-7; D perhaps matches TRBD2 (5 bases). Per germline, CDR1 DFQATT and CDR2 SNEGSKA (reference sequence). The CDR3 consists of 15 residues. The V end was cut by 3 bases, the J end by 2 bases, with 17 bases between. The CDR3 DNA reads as TGCAGTGCTAGGGATTTGACGGGGTTGGCCTACGAGCAGTACTTC. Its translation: CSARDLTGLAYEQYF.

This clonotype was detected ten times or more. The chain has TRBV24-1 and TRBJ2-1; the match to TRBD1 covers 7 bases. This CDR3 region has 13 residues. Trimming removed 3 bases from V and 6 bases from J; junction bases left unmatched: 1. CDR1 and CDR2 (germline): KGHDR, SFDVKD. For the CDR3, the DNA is TGTGCCACCAGTGATGACAGGGTCAATGAGCAGTTCTTC. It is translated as CATSDDRVNEQFF.

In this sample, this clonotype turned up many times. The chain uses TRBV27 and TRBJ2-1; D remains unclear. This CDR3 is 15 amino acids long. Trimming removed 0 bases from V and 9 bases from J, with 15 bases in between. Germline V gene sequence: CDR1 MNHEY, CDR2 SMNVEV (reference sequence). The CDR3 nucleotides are TGTGCCAGCAGTTTATCGGCGGCAGTCCCTACTGAGCAGTTCTTC. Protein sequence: CASSLSAAVPTEQFF.

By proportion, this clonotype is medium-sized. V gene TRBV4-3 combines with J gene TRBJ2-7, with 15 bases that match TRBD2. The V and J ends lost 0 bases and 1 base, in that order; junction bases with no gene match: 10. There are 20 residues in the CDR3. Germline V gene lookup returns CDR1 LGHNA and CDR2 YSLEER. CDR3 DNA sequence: TGCGCCAGCAGCCAAGATTTGTGGCAAGGACTAGCGGGAGGGTCCTACGAGCAGTACTTC. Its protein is CASSQDLWQGLAGGSYEQYF.

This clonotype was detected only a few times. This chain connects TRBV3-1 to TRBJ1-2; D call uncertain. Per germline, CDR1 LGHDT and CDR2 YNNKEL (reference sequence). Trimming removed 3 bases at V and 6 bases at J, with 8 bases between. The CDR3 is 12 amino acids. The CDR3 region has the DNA TGTGCCAGCAGCCAGGGAAAGAATGGCTACACCTTC. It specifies CASSQGKNGYTF.

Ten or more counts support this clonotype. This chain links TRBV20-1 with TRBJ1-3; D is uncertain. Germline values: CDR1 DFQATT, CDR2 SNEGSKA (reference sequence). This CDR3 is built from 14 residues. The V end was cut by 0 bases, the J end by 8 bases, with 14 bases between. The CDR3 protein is CSARDLAGMDTIYF. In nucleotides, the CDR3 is TGCAGTGCTAGAGATCTGGCGGGGATGGACACCATATATTTT.

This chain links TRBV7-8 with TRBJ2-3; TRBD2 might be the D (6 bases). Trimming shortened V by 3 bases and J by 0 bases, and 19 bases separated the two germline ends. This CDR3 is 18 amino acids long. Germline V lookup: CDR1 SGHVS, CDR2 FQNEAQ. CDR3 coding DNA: TGTGCCAGCAGCTTCGGGCGGGAAGGGACTGCTAGCACAGATACGCAGTATTTT. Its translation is CASSFGREGTASTDTQYF.

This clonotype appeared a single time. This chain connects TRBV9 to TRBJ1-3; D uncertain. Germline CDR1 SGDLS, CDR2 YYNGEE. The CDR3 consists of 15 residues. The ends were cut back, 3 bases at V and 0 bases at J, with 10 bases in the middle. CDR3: CASSEGGGSGNTIYF. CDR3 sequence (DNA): TGTGCCAGCAGCGAGGGAGGTGGCTCTGGAAACACCATATATTTT.